This T cell receptor (beta chain) was identified in a study of cytomegalovirus exposure and HLA in healthy donors. PCR involved 60 Vbeta and 13 Jbeta primers. Clones were sequenced by immunoSEQ multiplex PCR, and TCRdb holds only the in-frame ones, with some missing. The data contain about 38,000 clones, 86% of them seen just once; the ten biggest clones take up about an eighth. Germline lookup yields CDR1 SGHDT and CDR2 YYEEEE. Trimming shortened V by 4 bases and J by 0 bases, and 13 bases separated the two germline ends. This CDR3 has 15 amino acids. Material for sequencing was PBMCs. The rearrangement links TRBV5-6 to TRBJ1-2; possible D gene TRBD1, 6 bases. This clonotype originated in a woman between 40 and 50 years old in good health and CMV-seropositive. The CDR3 sequence is CASSPSWTANYGYTF. DNA of the CDR3: TGTGCCAGCAGCCCAAGCTGGACAGCTAACTATGGCTACACCTTC. The variable domain in full, completed from reference TRBV5-6 and TRBJ1-2, reads DAGVTQSPTHLIKTRGQQVTLRCSPKSGHDTVSWYQQALGQGPQFIFQYYEEEERQRGNFPDRFSGHQFPNYSSELNVNALLLGDSALYLCASSPSWTANYGYTFGSGTRLTVV.